This record concerns one T cell receptor (beta chain) sequence. The target antigen is unknown. Produced via immunoSEQ multiplex PCR; TCRdb's table is partial and in-frame only. The sample shows around 23,000 clones, about 90% of them seen only once. The data stem from a study of glioma-infiltrating T cells after dendritic cell vaccination. In the study overall: Glioblastoma patients came from Phase I and II dendritic cell vaccination trials. The study's findings and limits: Patients with more pretreatment TILs had longer time to progression and survival.

The sample's time point: after dendritic cell vaccination, including at tumor progression/relapse. Isocitrate dehydrogenase mutation was absent in all glioblastoma patients. PBMC sampling occurred before vaccination, two weeks after the third dose, and at progression. Trimming took off 5 bases at V and 5 bases at J, with 14 bases between the two ends. Per the germline V gene, CDR1 is SEHNR and CDR2 is FQNEAQ (reference sequence). The CDR3 is 14 residues long. The chain recombines TRBV7-9 with TRBJ2-3; maybe TRBD1 (6 bases). The sequence derives from a human donor with glioblastoma. Here the sequenced sample was blood, taken after dendritic cell vaccination. The CDR3 spells CASSPPQGKDTQYF. In DNA, the CDR3 is TGTGCCAGCAGCCCGCCACAGGGAAAAGATACGCAGTATTTT.